This is a list of T cell receptor beta chains from one sample in a study of human T cells and chemical hapten exposure. Each CDR3 protein is one row after TCRdb ran MiXCR on the RACE reads. The sample consists of about 51,000 distinct CDR3 sequences, about a tenth of them appearing once. The input for sequencing was whole blood, taken in connection with sensitization to the hapten diphenylcyclopropenone (DPC). The source of these receptors is a woman in her 40s with alopecia areata. Some clones in this sample may be carry-over from other donors' samples. Both conserved end residues are part of each CDR3. D genes are given only for firm matches. Size tells how often a clone was seen (once, few, many) or the class of an expanded clone, and some rows leave it out.

.,TRBV7-8,TRBJ2-5,.,TGTGCCAGCAGCTTAAGGTCCCTCGGGACCCAGTACTTC,CASSLRSLGTQYF
.,TRBV6-6,TRBJ2-1,TRBD2,TGTGCCAGCAGATACACCCGCGGGGGATCAGCGGACAATGAGCAGTTCTTC,CASRYTRGGSADNEQFF
few,TRBV7-6,TRBJ1-3,TRBD1,TGTGCCAGCAGCTTAGATCCGGGACAGGCGAGCTCTGGAAACACCATATATTTT,CASSLDPGQASSGNTIYF
many,TRBV6-1,TRBJ2-5,TRBD2,TGTGCCAGCAGTGAAACCGCGGGGGGCCAAGAGACCCAGTACTTC,CASSETAGGQETQYF
many,TRBV5-1,TRBJ1-1,.,TGCGCCAGCAGCTTGGCGGGTATGGCTGGCGTAGCTTTCTTT,CASSLAGMAGVAFF
many,TRBV20-1,TRBJ2-7,TRBD1,TGCAGTGCTGGACAGGACTACGAGCAGTACTTC,CSAGQDYEQYF
.,TRBV30,TRBJ1-3,.,TGTGCCTGGAACCCAGGGGCAGGAAACACCATATATTTT,CAWNPGAGNTIYF
few,TRBV15,TRBJ2-5,TRBD1,TGTGCCACCAGCAGAGATGGGGGACAGGGCCAAGAGACCCAGTACTTC,CATSRDGGQGQETQYF
many,TRBV24-1,TRBJ2-2,.,TGTGCCACCTCCCCGCCAGGGGACACCGGGGAGCTGTTTTTT,CATSPPGDTGELFF
few,TRBV7-2,TRBJ2-7,TRBD1,TGTGCCAGCAGCTCGACCGGGACAGGGGCGGTCTACGAGCAGTACTTC,CASSSTGTGAVYEQYF
.,TRBV11-2,TRBJ2-5,TRBD2,TGTGCCAGCAGCTTACTGACTAGCGGGGGGGCCTTGGGAGAGACCCAGTACTTC,CASSLLTSGGALGETQYF
many,TRBV4-3,TRBJ2-7,.,TGCGCCAGCAGCCAAGGACAAACCTACGAGCAGTACTTC,CASSQGQTYEQYF
few,TRBV5-6,TRBJ2-1,.,TGTGCCAGCAGCTCAAGCCAGACCTTCTACAATGAGCAGTTCTTC,CASSSSQTFYNEQFF
.,TRBV20-1,TRBJ2-2,.,TGCAGTGCTAGACACAACACCGGGGAGCTGTTTTTT,CSARHNTGELFF
many,TRBV7-6,TRBJ2-2,TRBD2,TGTGCCAGCAGCCCAAAGGGCCTAGCGGTGATCACGAACACCGGGGAGCTGTTTTTT,CASSPKGLAVITNTGELFF
many,TRBV6-6,TRBJ2-5,.,TGTGCCAGCAGTTACTCCTTGTCGAGAGAAGAGACCCAGTACTTC,CASSYSLSREETQYF
many,TRBV9,TRBJ2-3,.,TGTGCCAGCAGCGTAGCTAGCGTGGGCACAGATACGCAGTATTTT,CASSVASVGTDTQYF
.,TRBV10-3,TRBJ2-7,TRBD2,TGTGCCATCAGTCCTAGCGGGGGCTACGAGCAGTACTTC,CAISPSGGYEQYF
.,TRBV20-1,TRBJ1-4,.,TGCAGTGCTCGGGGGGACGAAAAACTGTTTTTT,CSARGDEKLFF
.,TRBV4-3,TRBJ2-1,TRBD2,TGCGCCAGCAGCCAAGATCCGGCGGGGGGCACCTACGATGAGCAGTTCTTC,CASSQDPAGGTYDEQFF
.,TRBV19,TRBJ2-5,.,TGTGCCAGTAGTATTGGAGCGGGTGGATCACCCCAAGAGACCCAGTACTTC,CASSIGAGGSPQETQYF
.,TRBV12-3/TRBV12-4,TRBJ2-1,TRBD1,TGTGCCAGCAGTTCGGGACAGGGGGTCTACAATGAGCAGTTCTTC,CASSSGQGVYNEQFF
.,TRBV5-1,TRBJ2-7,TRBD1,TGCGCCAGCAGCGCGGGACAGGGGGGCGAGCAGTACTTC,CASSAGQGGEQYF
.,TRBV2,TRBJ2-2,TRBD1,TGTGCCAGCAGTCTTGGACAGGGCTATGCCGGGGAGCTGTTTTTT,CASSLGQGYAGELFF
.,TRBV18,TRBJ1-4,TRBD1,TGTGCCAGCTCACCACCGCAGACAGGGGCCCTCGGTGGGCGAAAACTGTTTTTT,CASSPPQTGALGGRKLFF
many,TRBV7-6,TRBJ1-3,.,TGTGCCAGCAGCCCTAATACTGGAATGGCTGGAAACACCATATATTTT,CASSPNTGMAGNTIYF
few,TRBV20-1,TRBJ1-4,.,TGCAGTGCTGGAACAGGGTCGTATGAAAAACTGTTTTTT,CSAGTGSYEKLFF
many,TRBV25-1,TRBJ1-2,TRBD1,TGTGCCAGCAGTGAATCCATAGACAGGGCTCGTGGCTACACCTTC,CASSESIDRARGYTF